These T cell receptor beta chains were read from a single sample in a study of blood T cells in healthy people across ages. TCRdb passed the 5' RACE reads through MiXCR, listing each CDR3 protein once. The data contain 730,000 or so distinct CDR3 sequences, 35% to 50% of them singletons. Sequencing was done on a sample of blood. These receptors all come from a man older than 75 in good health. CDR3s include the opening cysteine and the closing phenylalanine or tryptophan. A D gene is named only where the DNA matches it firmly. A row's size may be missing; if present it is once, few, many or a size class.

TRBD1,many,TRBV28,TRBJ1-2,CASYTLDRGRGYTF,TGTGCCAGCTATACCTTGGACAGGGGGCGAGGCTACACCTTC
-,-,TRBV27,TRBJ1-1,CASRLGQQNTEAFF,TGTGCCAGCAGACTTGGACAGCAGAACACTGAAGCTTTCTTT
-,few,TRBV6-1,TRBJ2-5,CASRQATQETQYF,TGTGCCAGCAGACAGGCGACGCAAGAGACCCAGTACTTC
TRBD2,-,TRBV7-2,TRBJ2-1,CASSLELAGGPHEQFF,TGTGCCAGCAGCTTAGAACTAGCGGGAGGGCCGCATGAGCAGTTCTTC
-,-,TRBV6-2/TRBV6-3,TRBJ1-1,CASSYSIGSTEAFF,TGTGCCAGCAGTTACTCGATCGGGTCCACTGAAGCTTTCTTT
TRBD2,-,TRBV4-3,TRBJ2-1,CASSQRRPVLAGINEQFF,TGCGCCAGCAGCCAACGTAGGCCCGTACTAGCGGGAATTAATGAGCAGTTCTTC
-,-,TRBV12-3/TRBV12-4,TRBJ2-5,CAGGEYQETQYF,TGTGCCGGCGGAGAGTACCAAGAGACCCAGTACTTC
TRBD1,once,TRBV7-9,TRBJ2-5,CASSLTGAGYNEQYF,TGTGCCAGCAGCTTGACAGGGGCGGGCTACAATGAGCAGTACTTC
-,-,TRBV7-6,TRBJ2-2,CASSPRGNTGELFF,TGTGCCAGCAGCCCTCGGGGAAACACCGGGGAGCTGTTTTTT
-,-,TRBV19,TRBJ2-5,CASKFQGGGKETQYF,TGTGCCAGCAAGTTTCAAGGCGGCGGGAAAGAGACCCAGTACTTC
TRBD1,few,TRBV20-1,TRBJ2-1,CSARDIRGQGSYNEQFF,TGCAGTGCTAGAGACATTAGGGGACAGGGTTCCTACAATGAGCAGTTCTTC
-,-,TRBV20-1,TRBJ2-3,CSARRMGGDTDTQYF,TGCAGTGCTAGAAGGATGGGGGGAGACACAGATACGCAGTATTTT
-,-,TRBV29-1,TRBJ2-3,CGAARAGTDTQYF,TGCGGCGCAGCCAGGGCCGGCACAGATACGCAGTATTTT
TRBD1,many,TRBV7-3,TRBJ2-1,CASSLRRTGGINEQFF,TGTGCCAGCAGCCTGCGTAGGACAGGGGGGATCAATGAGCAGTTCTTC
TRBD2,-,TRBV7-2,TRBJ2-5,CASSPRVAGVRETQYF,TGTGCCAGCAGCCCCCGGGTAGCGGGAGTTAGGGAGACCCAGTACTTC
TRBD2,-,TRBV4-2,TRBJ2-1,CAGSQERAAGYNEQFF,TGTGCCGGCAGCCAGGAGAGGGCAGCGGGGTACAATGAGCAGTTCTTC